This T cell receptor beta chain was found in a study of blood T cell repertoires in COVID-19. On the study more broadly: Acute and convalescent COVID-19 samples came from the United States, Italy and Spain. T cells, B-cell-depleted T cells, or PBMCs provided the cDNA or gDNA that served as material.

In the original workflow: Reference gene primer amplification gave nucleated cell count estimates. Some clones are missing from TCRdb's copy, which holds only in-frame ones; the method was immunoSEQ multiplex PCR. V, J and clone size reflect that table, while D and trimming were determined from the DNA. The data contain about 280,000 clones, about 90% of them seen just once; the ten biggest clones take up roughly 4.3%. This CDR3 spans 14 amino acids. In germline, CDR1 is MGHRA, CDR2 YSYEKL. V was pared by 0 bases and J by 11 bases, with 16 bases between. Assignments of participants to cohorts depended upon their own reported clinical history.

Sequencing was carried out using PBMCs or T cells enriched from blood (not recorded which). The sequence was obtained from a woman in her 30s with acute COVID-19. The chain joins TRBV4-1 to TRBJ2-5; unclear D gene. The CDR3 DNA sequence: TGCGCCAGCAGCCAAGATCTAGGTCCGAAGGTTCAGTACTTC. The encoded protein is CASSQDLGPKVQYF.